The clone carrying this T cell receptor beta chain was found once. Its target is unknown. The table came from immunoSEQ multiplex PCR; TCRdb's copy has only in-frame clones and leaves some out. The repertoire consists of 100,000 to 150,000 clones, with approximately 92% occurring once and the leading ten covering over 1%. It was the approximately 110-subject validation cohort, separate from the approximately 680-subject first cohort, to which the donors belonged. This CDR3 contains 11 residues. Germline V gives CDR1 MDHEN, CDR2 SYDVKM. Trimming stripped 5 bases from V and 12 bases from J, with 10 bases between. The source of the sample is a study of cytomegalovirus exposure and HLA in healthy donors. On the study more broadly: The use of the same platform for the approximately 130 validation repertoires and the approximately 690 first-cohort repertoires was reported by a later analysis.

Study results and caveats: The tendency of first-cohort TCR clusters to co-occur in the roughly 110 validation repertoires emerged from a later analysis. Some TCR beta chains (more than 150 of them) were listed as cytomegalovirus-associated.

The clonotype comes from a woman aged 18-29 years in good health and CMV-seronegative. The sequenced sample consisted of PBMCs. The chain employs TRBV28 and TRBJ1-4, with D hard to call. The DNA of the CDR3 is TGTGCCAGCAGTACCTCCCGGGAACTGTTTTTT. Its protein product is CASSTSRELFF.